The 15 T cell receptor beta chains reported below all come from one sample, sequenced in a study of cytomegalovirus exposure and HLA in healthy donors. The PCR was carried out with 60 Vbeta primers and 13 Jbeta primers. Only in-frame clones appear in the TCRdb table, and some are missing; sequencing was by immunoSEQ multiplex PCR. The sample contains 150,000 to 200,000 clones, roughly 80% of which appear only once. The sequencing input was PBMCs. These receptors came from a woman between 50 and 59 years old in good health and CMV-seronegative.

Concerning this clone itself: A read error may produce the germline difference seen at one junction end. This same CDR3 is encoded by further DNA sequences in the sample. The genes are TRBV5-5 and TRBJ2-7; 8 bases match TRBD2. Per germline, CDR1 SGHKS and CDR2 YYEKEE (reference sequence). There are 16 residues in the CDR3. CDR3 sequence: CASSLSPGTRSYEQYF. The CDR3 DNA reads TGCGCCAGCAGCCTATCACCCGGGACTAGGTCCTACGAGCAGTACTTC.

The genes are TRBV27 and TRBJ2-2; 9 positions match TRBD1. Germline V gene lookup returns CDR1 MNHEY and CDR2 SMNVEV (reference sequence). The J segment lost 5 bases and the V segment lost 2 bases, leaving 6 bases of the junction unmatched. The CDR3 extends over 16 amino acids. CDR3 region: CASSLRTGALTGELFF. DNA of the CDR3: TGTGCCAGCAGTTTACGGACAGGGGCGTTGACCGGGGAGCTGTTTTTT.

The gene calls are TRBV15 and TRBJ1-2, with 8 bases that match TRBD1. This CDR3 region has 15 residues. The V segment lost 0 bases and the J segment 8 bases; nucleotides outside the gene matches: 8. The germline V gene has CDR1 LNHNV and CDR2 YYDKDF (reference sequence). The CDR3 nucleotides read TGTGCCACCAGCAGAGATACCCAGGGGGCTCGGGGCTACACCTTC. It yields the protein CATSRDTQGARGYTF. The full variable domain, in which reference TRBV15 and TRBJ1-2 provide the parts outside the CDR3, is DAMVIQNPRYQVTQFGKPVTLSCSQTLNHNVMYWYQQKSSQAPKLLFHYYDKDFNNEADTPDNFQSRRPNTSFCFLDIRSPGLGDTAMYLCATSRDTQGARGYTFGSGTRLTVV.

This sequence joins TRBV4-1 and TRBJ1-4; 8 bases agree with TRBD1. The CDR3 runs to 15 residues. V shed 3 bases, J shed 8 bases, and the junction held 8 bases outside the gene matches. In germline, CDR1 is MGHRA, CDR2 YSYEKL. The CDR3 DNA reads TGCGCCAGCAGCCACGATGGACAGGGAGAGGAAAAACTGTTTTTT. It codes for CASSHDGQGEEKLFF.

The gene calls are TRBV7-2 and TRBJ2-7; D might be TRBD1 (6 bases). V dropped 1 base and J dropped 2 bases, with 9 bases sitting between them. Looked up from germline, CDR1 is SGHTA and CDR2 is FQGNSA. CDR3 length: 14 amino acids. CDR3: CASSLGGRTYEQYF. CDR3 bases: TGTGCCAGCAGCTTAGGGGGGCGGACCTACGAGCAGTACTTC.

The chain has TRBV5-4 and TRBJ2-7, with D perhaps TRBD2 (6 bases). The V end was cut by 0 bases, the J end by 3 bases, with 10 bases between. Germline V gene lookup returns CDR1 SGHNT and CDR2 YYREEE (reference sequence). The CDR3 length is 14 residues. CDR3: CASSLVGTDYEQYF. The CDR3 nucleotides read TGTGCCAGCAGCTTGGTAGGGACTGACTACGAGCAGTACTTC.

The rearrangement uses TRBV5-1 and TRBJ2-2; 8 bases agree with TRBD1. The CDR3 contains 15 residues. Germline V CDR1 and CDR2: SGHRS, YFSETQ. The J segment lost 4 bases and the V segment lost 4 bases, leaving 6 bases of the junction unmatched. The CDR3 coding sequence is TGCGCCAGCAGCCCTGGACAGGGCTTCACCGGGGAGCTGTTTTTT. Its translation: CASSPGQGFTGELFF.

This clone was observed a handful of times. The rearrangement joins TRBV28 to TRBJ1-1; D unresolved. The germline V and J ends were trimmed by 6 bases and 5 bases, with 13 bases remaining between them. The germline CDR1 and CDR2 sequences are MDHEN and SYDVKM. The CDR3 is 13 residues long. Written as DNA, the CDR3 is TGTGCCAGCAGAAACTCGGGGTGGACTGAAGCTTTCTTT. Protein: CASRNSGWTEAFF.

This sequence joins TRBV11-2 and TRBJ2-7, with D possibly being TRBD1 (6 bases). Looked up from germline, CDR1 is SGHAT and CDR2 is FQNNGV. CDR3 size: 14 residues. Trimming took off 0 bases at V and 6 bases at J, with 12 bases between the two ends. CDR3 sequence reads: CASSLDWVQGEQYF. The CDR3 DNA reads as TGTGCCAGCAGCTTAGATTGGGTACAGGGCGAGCAGTACTTC.

The V gene is TRBV7-6, the J gene TRBJ1-3; D gene ambiguous. Germline loops: CDR1 SGHVS, CDR2 FNYEAQ. V was cut by 1 base and J by 0 bases, with 7 bases left in between. The CDR3 totals 15 residues. This chain's CDR3 is CASSLDRSSGNTIYF. DNA of the CDR3: TGTGCCAGCAGCTTAGACAGAAGCTCTGGAAACACCATATATTTT. Variable domain in full (rest from reference TRBV7-6 and TRBJ1-3): GAGVSQSPRYKVTKRGQDVALRCDPISGHVSLYWYRQALGQGPEFLTYFNYEAQQDKSGLPNDRFSAERPEGSISTLTIQRTEQRDSAMYRCASSLDRSSGNTIYFGEGSWLTVV.

The chain uses TRBV29-1 and TRBJ1-5; 9 nucleotides match TRBD1. The V and J ends lost 4 bases and 4 bases, in that order; junction bases with no gene match: 5. Germline V gene data show CDR1 as SQVTM and CDR2 as ANQGSEA. The CDR3 has 14 residues. DNA of the CDR3: TGCAGCGTTGGGACTGGGACAGGGAATCAGCCCCAGCATTTT. Residues: CSVGTGTGNQPQHF.

This clone was recorded only once. V usage is TRBV27 and J usage is TRBJ1-1; D ambiguous. Germline values: CDR1 MNHEY, CDR2 SMNVEV (reference sequence). The CDR3 covers 11 residues. With 7 bases removed from V and 1 base from J, the gap between germline ends came to 4 bases. The CDR3: CASTKNTEAFF. For the CDR3, the DNA is TGTGCCAGCACCAAGAACACTGAAGCTTTCTTT.

This clone was seen only a few times. The genes are TRBV29-1 and TRBJ1-4, with 10 positions matching TRBD1. The trim removed 6 bases at V and 8 bases at J, leaving 15 bases unmatched. Germline CDR1 reads SQVTM; CDR2 reads ANQGSEA. The length of the CDR3 is 16 residues. This chain's CDR3 is CSVWSRDRGRGEKLFF. The CDR3 DNA follows: TGCAGCGTCTGGTCCCGGGACAGGGGACGGGGGGAAAAACTGTTTTTT.

The V gene is TRBV7-9, the J gene TRBJ1-5; 7 bases agree with TRBD1. The CDR3 sequence is 13 residues long. Germline V lookup: CDR1 SEHNR, CDR2 FQNEAQ (reference sequence). V shed 5 bases and J 5 bases; nucleotides not matched to a gene: 3. The CDR3 reads CASSTDRDQPQHF. The CDR3 DNA follows: TGTGCCAGCAGCACCGACAGGGATCAGCCCCAGCATTTT.

This clone was recorded once. The CDR3 sequence: CASSLLRTDSNQPQHF. DNA for the CDR3: TGTGCCAGCAGCTTGTTGAGGACAGATAGCAATCAGCCCCAGCATTTT. The chain uses TRBV5-8 and TRBJ1-5, with a possible D match to TRBD1 (6 bases). The CDR3 has 16 residues. Germline-derived CDR1 and CDR2 are SGHTS and YDEGEE. V was cut by 1 base and J by 0 bases, with 11 bases left in between.